The rows below give T cell receptor beta chains drawn from one sample of a study of neurological immune-mediated disorders. TCRdb ran MiXCR on the 5' RACE reads and lists one entry per CDR3 protein. The table lists around 50,000 distinct CDR3 sequences, roughly 3.3% of them singletons. Specimen: PBMCs. The receptors derive from a woman in her thirties with multiple sclerosis. Each CDR3 is given with its conserved first and last residue. Fields, in order: J gene, clone size, CDR3 length, V gene, D gene, CDR3 DNA, CDR3 protein. A D gene is named only where the DNA matches it firmly. Not all rows give a size; the values are once, few, many and, for expanded clones, a class.

>TRBJ2-6|-|20|TRBV6-2/TRBV6-3|-
TGTGCCAGCAGTTACTTAAACTCGGACGCACTTATCTCTGGGGCCAACGTCCTGACTTTC
CASSYLNSDALISGANVLTF
>TRBJ2-1|many|14|TRBV5-1|TRBD2
TGCGCCAGCAGTCGTCAAGCGGGGTACGATGAGCAGTTCTTC
CASSRQAGYDEQFF
>TRBJ2-3|many|17|TRBV20-1|-
TGCAGTGCTGCGCGAAGGGGGGCGACGCATTCCGGGCCCACGCAGTATTTT
CSAARRGATHSGPTQYF
>TRBJ1-1|many|12|TRBV7-2|-
TGTGCCAGCAGCCCCAGATCCACTGAAGCTTTCTTT
CASSPRSTEAFF
>TRBJ2-7|many|15|TRBV10-3|TRBD2
TGTGCCATCAGTGACCCTCGGGGGGTTAACTACGAGCAGTACTTC
CAISDPRGVNYEQYF
>TRBJ1-6|many|15|TRBV20-1|-
TGCAGTGCCACGTGGGGGGAGGGACCGAATTCACCCCTCCACTTT
CSATWGEGPNSPLHF
>TRBJ2-1|many|17|TRBV21-1|-
TGTGCCAGCAGCAAAGCACCGCAGCCCAAGGGGGGCAATGAGCAGTTCTTC
CASSKAPQPKGGNEQFF
>TRBJ1-5|-|14|TRBV5-1|-
TGCGCCAGCAGCGCGGGGTTAGGGAATCAGCCCCAGAATTTT
CASSAGLGNQPQNF
>TRBJ1-2|many|11|TRBV27|-
TGTGCCAGCAGTACAGGGTCAGGCTACACCTTC
CASSTGSGYTF
>TRBJ1-6|-|14|TRBV12-3/TRBV12-4|TRBD1
TGTGCCAGCAGAACCGGGACAGGGGACCCAGTACTTAACTTT
CASRTGTGDPVLNF
>TRBJ1-6|-|14|TRBV2|-
TGTGCCAGCAGCAGGACACCTTCCCATTCACCCCTCAACTTT
CASSRTPSHSPLNF
>TRBJ2-7|many|15|TRBV20-1|-
TGCAGTGCTAGGGACCCCGGGGGGACAGTCGACGAGCAGTACTTC
CSARDPGGTVDEQYF
>TRBJ2-3|many|15|TRBV5-1|-
TGCGCCAGCAGCTCCGTTCTCGGGCCCACAGATACGCAGTATTTT
CASSSVLGPTDTQYF
>TRBJ2-1|medium-sized|15|TRBV5-5|TRBD1
TGTGCCAGCAGCTCTCCCAGGGGGTTTTTGGATGAGCAGTTCTTC
CASSSPRGFLDEQFF
>TRBJ1-2|many|13|TRBV15|-
TGTGCCACCAGCAGAGTAGTCGGTGGAGGCTACACCTTC
CATSRVVGGGYTF
>TRBJ2-4|many|16|TRBV12-3/TRBV12-4|-
TGTGCCAGCAGCCCCCTTCTGACTAGACTAGTGAACATTCAGTACTTC
CASSPLLTRLVNIQYF
>TRBJ2-7|many|14|TRBV20-1|TRBD1
TGCAGTGCTAGAGAGGGGACAGGGGTAAGCGAGCAGTACTTC
CSAREGTGVSEQYF
>TRBJ2-7|many|14|TRBV18|TRBD1
TGTGCCAGCTCACCAGGGACAGGGGTCTACGAGCAGTACTTC
CASSPGTGVYEQYF
>TRBJ2-1|many|13|TRBV9|-
TGTGCCAGCTCCTTCCAGGGCGAGCGGGAGCAGTTCTTC
CASSFQGEREQFF
>TRBJ2-5|many|14|TRBV7-9|-
TGTGCCAGCAGCACCGGGGACTGGCAAGAGACCCAGTACTTC
CASSTGDWQETQYF
>TRBJ1-5|-|16|TRBV19|TRBD1
TGTGCCAGTAGTATCAGAGAGGGGGCGCGTGGACAGCCCCAGCATTTT
CASSIREGARGQPQHF
>TRBJ2-4|-|15|TRBV28|-
TGTGCCAGCAGTATAGAGGGTCGAACCCAAAAAATTCAGTACTTC
CASSIEGRTQKIQYF
>TRBJ1-2|many|17|TRBV7-2|TRBD1
TGTGCCAGCAGCTTAGGAGGGGGCTCCTCGTACGGAGGCGGCTACACCTTC
CASSLGGGSSYGGGYTF
>TRBJ2-1|many|18|TRBV24-1|TRBD2
TGTGCCACCAGTGATCACCCATTAGCGGGAGGGCCTAAGAATGAGCAGTTCTTC
CATSDHPLAGGPKNEQFF
>TRBJ2-1|many|14|TRBV5-1|-
TGCGCCAGCAGCTTGATGGGGCGGGGAAATGAGCAGTTCTTC
CASSLMGRGNEQFF
>TRBJ2-1|many|14|TRBV12-3/TRBV12-4|-
TGTGCCAGCAGTTTAGCGAGGTCCTACAATGAGCAGTTCTTC
CASSLARSYNEQFF
>TRBJ1-4|many|13|TRBV10-3|-
TGTGCCATCCGGCCAGGGACGGACGAAAAACTGTTTTTT
CAIRPGTDEKLFF
>TRBJ2-5|many|14|TRBV5-1|TRBD1
TGCGCCAGCAGGGAAGACAGGGCTCAAGAGACCCAGTACTTC
CASREDRAQETQYF
>TRBJ1-6|few|11|TRBV7-2|TRBD1
TGTGCCAGTGGGACAGATTCACCCCTCAACTTT
CASGTDSPLNF